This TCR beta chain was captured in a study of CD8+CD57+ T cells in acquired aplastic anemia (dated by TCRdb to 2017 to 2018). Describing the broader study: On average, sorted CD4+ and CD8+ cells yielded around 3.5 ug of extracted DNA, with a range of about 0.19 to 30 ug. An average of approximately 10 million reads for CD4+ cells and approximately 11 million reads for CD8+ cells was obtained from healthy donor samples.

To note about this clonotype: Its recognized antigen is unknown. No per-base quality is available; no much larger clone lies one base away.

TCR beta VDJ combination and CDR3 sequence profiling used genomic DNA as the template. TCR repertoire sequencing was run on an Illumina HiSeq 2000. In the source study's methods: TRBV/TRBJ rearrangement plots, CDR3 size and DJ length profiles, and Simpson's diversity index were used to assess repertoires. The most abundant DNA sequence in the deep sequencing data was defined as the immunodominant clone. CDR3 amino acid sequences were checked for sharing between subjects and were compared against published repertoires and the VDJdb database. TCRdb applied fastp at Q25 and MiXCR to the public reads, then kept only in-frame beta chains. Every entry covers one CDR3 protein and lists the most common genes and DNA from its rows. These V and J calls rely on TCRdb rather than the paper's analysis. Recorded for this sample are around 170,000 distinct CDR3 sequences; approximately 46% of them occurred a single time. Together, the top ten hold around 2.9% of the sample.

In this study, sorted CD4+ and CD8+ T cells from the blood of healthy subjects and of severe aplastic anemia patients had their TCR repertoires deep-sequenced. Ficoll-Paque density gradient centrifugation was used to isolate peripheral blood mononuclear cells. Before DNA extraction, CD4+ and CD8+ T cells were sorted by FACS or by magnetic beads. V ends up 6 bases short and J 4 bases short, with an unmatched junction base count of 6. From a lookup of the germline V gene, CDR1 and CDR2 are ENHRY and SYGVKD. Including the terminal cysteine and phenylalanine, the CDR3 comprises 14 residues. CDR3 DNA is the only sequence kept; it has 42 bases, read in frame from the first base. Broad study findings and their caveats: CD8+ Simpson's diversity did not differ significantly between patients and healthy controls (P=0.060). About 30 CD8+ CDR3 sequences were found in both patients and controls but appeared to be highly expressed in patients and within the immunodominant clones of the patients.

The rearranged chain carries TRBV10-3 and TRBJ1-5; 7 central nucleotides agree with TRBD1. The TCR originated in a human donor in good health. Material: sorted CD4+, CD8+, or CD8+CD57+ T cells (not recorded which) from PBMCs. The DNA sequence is TGTGCCATCAGGGGGACAGAAGGTAATCAGCCCCAGCATTTT. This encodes CAIRGTEGNQPQHF.